A single sample gave rise to the 2 T cell receptor beta chains below, sequenced in a study of CD8 T cells in ankylosing spondylitis. MiXCR was run by TCRdb on the 5' RACE reads, yielding one entry per CDR3 protein. This sample yields roughly 150,000 distinct CDR3 sequences, of which more than 5.5% are seen a single time; approximately 13% belongs to the top ten. The sequenced sample was blood, either unsorted or a sorted T cell fraction (not recorded which). These receptor sequences come from a female donor with ankylosing spondylitis or in good health (not recorded which).

CDR3 sequence: CASSPDRTMLDEQFF. The CDR3 nucleotides are TGTGCCAGCAGCCCAGACAGGACAATGTTGGATGAGCAGTTCTTC. The chain recombines TRBV7-9 with TRBJ2-1; TRBD1 is a possible D gene (6 bases). This CDR3 is built from 15 residues. The germline V and J ends were trimmed by 5 bases and 8 bases, with 19 bases remaining between them. Germline V gene lookup returns CDR1 SEHNR and CDR2 FQNEAQ (reference sequence).

This clonotype has at least ten counts. V is TRBV5-1 and J is TRBJ2-2, with 7 nucleotides matching TRBD1. In germline, CDR1 is SGHRS, CDR2 YFSETQ. CDR3 length equals 16 residues. V shed 0 bases and J 3 bases; nucleotides not matched to a gene: 5. CDR3 nucleotide sequence: TGCGCCAGCAGCTTGGCCGAGGGGGCCTACACCGGGGAGCTGTTTTTT. Its protein is CASSLAEGAYTGELFF.